What follows is one T cell receptor (beta chain) and its context. What it binds is unknown. Trimming cost V 8 bases and J 4 bases; bases outside gene matches: 6. Germline V gives CDR1 SNHLY, CDR2 FYNNEI. The CDR3 covers 13 residues. Using a J-beta primer mix together with a sample-barcoded 5' primer, a second PCR was run for about 6 to 12 cycles. The template-switch adaptor, which had 12 random nucleotides, put a tag on each cDNA molecule. In TCRdb, the 5' RACE reads were re-called with MiXCR into one record per CDR3 protein. The sample contains hundreds of thousands of distinct CDR3 sequences, roughly 64% of which appear only once. The sample is drawn from a study of blood T cells in healthy people across ages. Notes on the study in general: CMV status of donors was not determined, possibly confounding expanded clonotype changes. Significant beta diversity loss was already apparent by age roughly 43, declining roughly linearly.

No fewer than 6.5 million PBMCs went into each sample. Sample: blood. The origin of this receptor is a young man in good health. J is TRBJ1-2 and V is TRBV2; 8 bases fit TRBD1. CDR3 protein: CASDRGPGYGYTF. CDR3 DNA: TGTGCCAGCGACAGGGGCCCGGGCTATGGCTACACCTTC.